Here is one TCR beta chain with its context. The data are from a study of blood T cell repertoires in COVID-19. Study as a whole: Acute-phase and convalescent COVID-19 samples originated in the United States, Italy and Spain.

In assigning cohorts, the study relied on participant-reported clinical history. Donors in Cohort 3 who had recovered were those with two negative PCRs, healthcare professional clearance, or resolution of their symptoms. TCRdb keeps only in-frame clones here, not all; method: immunoSEQ multiplex PCR. This sample has around 300,000 clones, with less than 90% found just once. Germline V CDR1 and CDR2: GTSNPN, SVGIG (reference sequence). V dropped 2 bases and J dropped 8 bases, with 15 bases sitting between them. CDR3 length equals 13 residues. The sequenced material came from PBMCs or T cells enriched from blood (not recorded which). This clonotype originated in a woman aged 50 to 60 who had recovered from COVID-19. V gene TRBV30 combines with J gene TRBJ1-1; TRBD1 might be the D (5 bases). The CDR3 DNA reads TGTGCCTGGAGTCGACAGTTCACCAAAGAAGCTTTCTTT. Translating it yields CAWSRQFTKEAFF.